The 12 T cell receptor beta chains below come from one sample, sequenced in a study of T cells after posttransplantation cyclophosphamide. Profiled with immunoSEQ multiplex PCR; TCRdb holds only in-frame clones, not every one. Found here are tens of thousands of clones, no singletons; the ten largest cover less than 7.5%. The source material was PBMCs. The receptors originated from a woman aged 45-65 years in good health and a related stem cell transplant donor.

This clone has just a few counts. The V gene is TRBV11-3, the J gene TRBJ2-7; tentatively, D is TRBD1 (7 bases). The germline V gene encodes CDR1 SGHNT and CDR2 YENEEA. This CDR3 is 17 amino acids long. Trimming stripped 1 base from V and 5 bases from J, with 21 bases between. CDR3 DNA: TGTGCCAGCAGCTTAGGGCGGGACAGTTCAGAAGTAGACGAGCAGTACTTC. Its translation is CASSLGRDSSEVDEQYF. The full variable domain, completed using reference TRBV11-3 and TRBJ2-7, is EAGVVQSPRYKIIEKKQPVAFWCNPISGHNTLYWYLQNLGQGPELLIRYENEEAVDDSQLPKDRFSAERLKGVDSTLKIQPAELGDSAVYLCASSLGRDSSEVDEQYFGPGTRLTVT.

This clone was seen at least ten times. The chain uses TRBV5-1 and TRBJ2-7, with D perhaps matching TRBD1 (5 bases). Germline loops: CDR1 SGHRS, CDR2 YFSETQ. This CDR3 region has 15 residues. V gave up 0 bases and J gave up 1 base, with 11 bases separating them. As DNA, the CDR3 is TGCGCCAGCAGCTTGGGGCAGGGAAGGTCCTACGAGCAGTACTTC. Encoded protein: CASSLGQGRSYEQYF.

The chain couples TRBV18 to TRBJ1-5; D is unclear. Germline values: CDR1 KGHSH, CDR2 LQKENI. The CDR3 has 15 residues. Trimming took off 3 bases at V and 4 bases at J, with 13 bases between the two ends. CDR3 in DNA: TGTGCCAGCTCACCCCTTTCTGGCACAAATCAGCCCCAGCATTTT. It translates to CASSPLSGTNQPQHF. The full variable domain, in which reference TRBV18 and TRBJ1-5 provide the parts outside the CDR3, is NAGVMQNPRHLVRRRGQEARLRCSPMKGHSHVYWYRQLPEEGLKFMVYLQKENIIDESGMPKERFSAEFPKEGPSILRIQQVVRGDSAAYFCASSPLSGTNQPQHFGDGTRLSIL.

This clone came up many times. The chain uses TRBV19 and TRBJ1-5; D unclear. V shed 5 bases and J shed 0 bases, with 20 bases lying between them. CDR1 and CDR2 (germline): LNHDA, SQIVND (reference sequence). This CDR3 has 18 amino acids. CDR3 loop: CASSLNTQRVISNQPQHF. In nucleotides, the CDR3 is TGTGCCAGTAGTTTGAACACCCAGAGGGTAATTAGCAATCAGCCCCAGCATTTT.

This clone has a count of ten or more. The chain uses TRBV10-3 and TRBJ1-1; 9 bases map to TRBD1. V was pared by 10 bases and J by 8 bases, with 14 bases of the junction left unmatched. Per the germline V gene, CDR1 is ENHRY and CDR2 is SYGVKD. The CDR3 is made up of 14 amino acids. The CDR3 reads CATGQGPIAEEAFF. In DNA, the CDR3 is TGTGCCACCGGACAGGGGCCTATCGCGGAGGAAGCTTTCTTT.

This clone was recorded at least ten times. The chain has TRBV6-2 or TRBV6-3 and TRBJ1-3; 8 nucleotides match TRBD1. The V gene's germline CDR1 is MNHEY and CDR2 SVGEGT. The CDR3 runs to 19 residues. After removal of 1 base from V and 0 bases from J, the junction contained 11 bases not matched to a gene. In DNA form, the CDR3 reads TGTGCCAGCAGTTACTTTTTCGCCGGGACAGGCTTCTCTGGAAACACCATATATTTT. It translates to CASSYFFAGTGFSGNTIYF.

This clone was seen many times. The genes are TRBV27 and TRBJ1-5, with D maybe TRBD1 (6 bases). The V and J ends lost 3 bases and 1 base respectively, with 7 bases between them. The CDR3 extends over 14 amino acids. The germline CDR1 and CDR2 sequences are MNHEY and SMNVEV (reference sequence). The CDR3 protein is CASSFRGSNQPQHF. The CDR3 DNA is TGTGCCAGCAGTTTTAGGGGGAGCAATCAGCCCCAGCATTTT.

This chain uses TRBV7-3 with TRBJ2-5; 11 positions agree with TRBD2. V dropped 5 bases and J dropped 5; count of bases not matched to a gene: 10. Germline loops: CDR1 SGHTA, CDR2 FQGTGA. This CDR3 spans 16 amino acids. DNA of the CDR3: TGTGCCAGCAGCCCCTCGACTAGCGGGATGGGGGAGACCCAGTACTTC. Its translation: CASSPSTSGMGETQYF.

This chain joins TRBV30 and TRBJ2-7; 11 bases match TRBD2. V trimming: 7 bases; J trimming: 6 bases; junction bases outside the gene matches: 5. CDR1 GTSNPN and CDR2 SVGIG come from the germline V gene (reference sequence). This CDR3 spans 12 amino acids. CDR3 residues: CASRLAGLEQYF. The DNA for the CDR3 is TGTGCCTCTCGACTAGCGGGACTCGAGCAGTACTTC.

In this sample, this clone turned up a few times. V is TRBV7-2 and J is TRBJ2-2; 10 positions match TRBD1. Trimming removed 2 bases from V and 5 bases from J; junction bases left unmatched: 5. This CDR3 has 16 amino acids. The germline gives CDR1 SGHTA, CDR2 FQGNSA. CDR3 amino acids: CASSLMGQGRTGELFF. CDR3 DNA: TGTGCCAGCAGCTTAATGGGACAGGGGAGGACCGGGGAGCTGTTTTTT.

V is TRBV9 and J is TRBJ1-1, with TRBD1 matching 9 bases. The junction had 11 bases not matched to a gene; V was cut back by 0 bases and J by 11 bases. The CDR3 totals 15 residues. In germline, CDR1 is SGDLS, CDR2 YYNGEE. The CDR3 spells CASSVEPGQGGRAFF. DNA for the CDR3: TGTGCCAGCAGCGTAGAACCGGGACAGGGAGGAAGGGCTTTCTTT.

This clone was seen ten or more times. This chain uses TRBV19 with TRBJ1-1; TRBD1 is a possible D gene (5 bases). CDR1 is LNHDA, CDR2 SQIVND, per germline (reference sequence). Trimming shortened V by 2 bases and J by 1 base, and 11 bases separated the two germline ends. The CDR3 contains 15 residues. CDR3 amino acids: CASSIKTVPNTEAFF. DNA for the CDR3: TGTGCCAGTAGTATAAAGACAGTCCCGAACACTGAAGCTTTCTTT.